This T cell receptor beta chain was sequenced during a study of blood T cells in healthy people across ages. A J-beta primer mix and a sample-barcoded 5' primer were used in a second PCR of about 7 to 12 cycles. TCRdb processed the 5' RACE reads anew with MiXCR; each CDR3 protein has one entry. The data contain hundreds of thousands of distinct CDR3 sequences, roughly 35% of them seen just once; the ten biggest clones take up 13%. The CDR3 runs 16 residues. The V end lost 6 bases, the J end lost 0 bases, and 17 bases lay between the germline ends. Germline values: CDR1 DFQATT, CDR2 SNEGSKA (reference sequence).

Sample: blood. The chain is built from TRBV20-1 and TRBJ2-2; D may match TRBD1 or TRBD2 (5 bases each). The receptor was isolated from a man between 18 and 35 years old in good health. As DNA, the CDR3 is TGCAGTGCAGGGGAGCTGTCGCGACCGAACACCGGGGAGCTGTTTTTT. Translation gives CSAGELSRPNTGELFF.